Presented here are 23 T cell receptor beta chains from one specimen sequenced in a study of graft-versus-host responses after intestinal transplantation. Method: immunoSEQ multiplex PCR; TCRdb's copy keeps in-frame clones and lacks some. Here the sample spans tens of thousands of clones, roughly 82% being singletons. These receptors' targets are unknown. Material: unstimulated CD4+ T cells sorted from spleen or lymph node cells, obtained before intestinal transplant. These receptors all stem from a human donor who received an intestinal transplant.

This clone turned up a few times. The CDR3: CASSVTPYGYTF. The CDR3 coding sequence is TGCGCCAGCAGTGTTACACCCTATGGCTACACCTTC. V usage is TRBV10-1 and J usage is TRBJ1-2; D ambiguous. V lost 4 bases and J lost 4, with 7 bases in between. The germline gives CDR1 WNHNN, CDR2 SYGVQD (reference sequence). The CDR3 covers 12 residues.

In DNA, the CDR3 is TGCGCCAGCAGCTTGGATATTAGCACAGATACGCAGTATTTT. Its translation: CASSLDISTDTQYF. The V and J genes are TRBV5-1 and TRBJ2-3; D unresolved. V was shortened by 0 bases and J by 0 bases, with 5 bases between the two germline ends. The CDR3 sequence is 14 residues long. Germline lookup yields CDR1 SGHRS and CDR2 YFSETQ.

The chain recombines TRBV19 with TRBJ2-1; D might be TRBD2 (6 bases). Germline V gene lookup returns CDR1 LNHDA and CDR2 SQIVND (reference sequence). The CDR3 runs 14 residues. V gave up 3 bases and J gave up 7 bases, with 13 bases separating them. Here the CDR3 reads CASSIGGRPNEQFF. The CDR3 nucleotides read TGTGCCAGTAGTATCGGAGGGAGGCCAAATGAGCAGTTCTTC.

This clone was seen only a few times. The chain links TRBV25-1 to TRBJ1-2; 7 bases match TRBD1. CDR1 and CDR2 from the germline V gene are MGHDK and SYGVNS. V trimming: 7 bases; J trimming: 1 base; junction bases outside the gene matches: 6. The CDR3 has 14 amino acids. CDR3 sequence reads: CASTKTGSNYGYTF. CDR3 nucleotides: TGTGCCAGCACTAAGACAGGGAGTAACTATGGCTACACCTTC.

CDR3 in DNA: TGTGCCAGCAGTCCCCCAACGGGAGGGACAGATACGCAGTATTTT. Protein: CASSPPTGGTDTQYF. The chain carries TRBV28 and TRBJ2-3, with TRBD2 identical over 8 bases. J was trimmed by 3 bases and V by 5 bases; bases with no gene match: 7. The CDR3 is 15 residues long. CDR1 and CDR2 from the germline V gene are MDHEN and SYDVKM.

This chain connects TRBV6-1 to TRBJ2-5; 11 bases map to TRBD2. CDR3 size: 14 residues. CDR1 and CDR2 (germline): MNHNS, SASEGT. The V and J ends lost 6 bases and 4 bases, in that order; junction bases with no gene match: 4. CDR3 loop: CASRVSGGGETQYF. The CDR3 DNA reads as TGTGCCAGCAGGGTTAGCGGGGGGGGAGAGACCCAGTACTTC.

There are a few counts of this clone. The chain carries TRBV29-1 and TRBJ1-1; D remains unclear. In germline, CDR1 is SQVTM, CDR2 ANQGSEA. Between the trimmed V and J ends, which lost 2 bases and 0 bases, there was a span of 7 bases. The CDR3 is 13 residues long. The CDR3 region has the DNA TGCAGCGTTGAACCGGCCTTGAACACTGAAGCTTTCTTT. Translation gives CSVEPALNTEAFF.

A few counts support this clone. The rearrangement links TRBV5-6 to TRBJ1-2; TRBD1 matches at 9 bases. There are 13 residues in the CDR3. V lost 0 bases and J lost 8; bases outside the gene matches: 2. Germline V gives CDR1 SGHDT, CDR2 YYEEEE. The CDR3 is CASSLGGQGGYTF. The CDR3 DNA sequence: TGTGCCAGCAGCTTGGGGGGACAGGGAGGCTACACCTTC.

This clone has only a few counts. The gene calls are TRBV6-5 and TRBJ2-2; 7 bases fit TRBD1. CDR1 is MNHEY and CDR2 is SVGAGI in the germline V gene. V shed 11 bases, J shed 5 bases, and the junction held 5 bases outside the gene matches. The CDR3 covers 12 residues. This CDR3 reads CAASQGTGELFF. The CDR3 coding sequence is TGTGCCGCATCACAGGGGACCGGGGAGCTGTTTTTT.

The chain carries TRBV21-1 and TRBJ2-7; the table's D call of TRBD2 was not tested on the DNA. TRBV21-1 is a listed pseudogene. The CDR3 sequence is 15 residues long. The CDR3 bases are TGTGCCAGCAGCAAAACCGGGACTAGCGTGTACGAGCAGTACTTC. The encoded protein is CASSKTGTSVYEQYF.

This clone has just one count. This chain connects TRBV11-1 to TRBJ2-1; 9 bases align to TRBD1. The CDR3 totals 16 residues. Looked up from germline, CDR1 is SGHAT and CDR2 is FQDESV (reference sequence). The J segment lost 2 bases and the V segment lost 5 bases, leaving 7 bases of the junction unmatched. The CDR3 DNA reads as TGTGCCAGCAGCGACAGCGGGACAGGGCCCTACAATGAGCAGTTCTTC. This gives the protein CASSDSGTGPYNEQFF.

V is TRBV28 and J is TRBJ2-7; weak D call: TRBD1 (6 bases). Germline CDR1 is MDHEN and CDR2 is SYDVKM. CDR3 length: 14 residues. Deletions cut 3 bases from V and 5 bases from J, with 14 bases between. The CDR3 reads CASSFLQGIHEQYF. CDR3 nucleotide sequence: TGTGCCAGCAGTTTTTTACAGGGAATTCACGAGCAGTACTTC.

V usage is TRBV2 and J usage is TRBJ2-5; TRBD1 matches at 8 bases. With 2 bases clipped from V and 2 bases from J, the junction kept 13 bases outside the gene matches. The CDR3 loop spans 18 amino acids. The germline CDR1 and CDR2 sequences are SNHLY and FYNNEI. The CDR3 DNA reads TGTGCCAGCAGTGAAAAGACCGGACAGGGTATTATACAAGAGACCCAGTACTTC. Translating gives CASSEKTGQGIIQETQYF. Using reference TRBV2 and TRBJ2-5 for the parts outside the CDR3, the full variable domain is EPEVTQTPSHQVTQMGQEVILRCVPISNHLYFYWYRQILGQKVEFLVSFYNNEISEKSEIFDDQFSVERPDGSNFTLKIRSTKLEDSAMYFCASSEKTGQGIIQETQYFGPGTRLLVL.

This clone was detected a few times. This CDR3 reads CASSPTDRARETQYF. The CDR3, as DNA: TGTGCCAGCAGCCCAACGGACAGGGCACGGGAGACCCAGTACTTC. The V gene is TRBV11-2, the J gene TRBJ2-5; 8 bases fit TRBD1. CDR1 and CDR2 from the germline V gene are SGHAT and FQNNGV. Losses at the gene ends were 5 bases for V and 5 bases for J; bases not matched to a gene: 10. The CDR3 spans 15 residues.

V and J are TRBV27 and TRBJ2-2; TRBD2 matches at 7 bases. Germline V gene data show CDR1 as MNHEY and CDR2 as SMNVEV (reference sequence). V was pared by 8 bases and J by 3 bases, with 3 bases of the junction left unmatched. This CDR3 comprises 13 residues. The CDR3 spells CASGREDTGELFF. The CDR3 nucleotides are TGTGCCAGCGGCCGGGAGGACACCGGGGAGCTGTTTTTT.

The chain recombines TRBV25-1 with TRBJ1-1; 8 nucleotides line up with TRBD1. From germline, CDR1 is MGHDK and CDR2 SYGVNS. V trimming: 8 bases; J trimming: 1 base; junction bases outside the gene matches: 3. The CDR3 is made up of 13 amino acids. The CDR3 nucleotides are TGTGCCAGCCCGGACAGGGAGAACACTGAAGCTTTCTTT. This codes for CASPDRENTEAFF.

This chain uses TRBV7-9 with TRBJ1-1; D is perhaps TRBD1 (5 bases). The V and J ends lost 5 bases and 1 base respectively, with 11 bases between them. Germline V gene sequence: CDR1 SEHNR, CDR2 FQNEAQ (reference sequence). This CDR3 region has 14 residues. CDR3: CASSASGTNTEAFF. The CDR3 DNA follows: TGTGCCAGCAGCGCCTCCGGGACGAACACTGAAGCTTTCTTT.

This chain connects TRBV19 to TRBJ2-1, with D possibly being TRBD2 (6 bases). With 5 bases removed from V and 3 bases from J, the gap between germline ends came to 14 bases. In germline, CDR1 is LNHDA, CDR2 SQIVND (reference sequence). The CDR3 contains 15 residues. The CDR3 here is CASSPPGLFYNEQFF. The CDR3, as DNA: TGTGCCAGTAGTCCCCCGGGACTCTTCTACAATGAGCAGTTCTTC.

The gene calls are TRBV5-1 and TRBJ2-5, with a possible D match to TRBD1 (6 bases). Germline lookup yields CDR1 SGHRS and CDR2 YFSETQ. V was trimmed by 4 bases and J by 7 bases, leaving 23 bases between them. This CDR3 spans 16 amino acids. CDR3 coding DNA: TGCGCCAGCAGCCCCCAGGGGCGTGGTTTGTGGGGGACCCAGTACTTC. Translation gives CASSPQGRGLWGTQYF. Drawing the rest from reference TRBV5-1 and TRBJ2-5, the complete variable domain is KAGVTQTPRYLIKTRGQQVTLSCSPISGHRSVSWYQQTPGQGLQFLFEYFSETQRNKGNFPGRFSGRQFSNSRSEMNVSTLELGDSALYLCASSPQGRGLWGTQYFGPGTRLLVL.

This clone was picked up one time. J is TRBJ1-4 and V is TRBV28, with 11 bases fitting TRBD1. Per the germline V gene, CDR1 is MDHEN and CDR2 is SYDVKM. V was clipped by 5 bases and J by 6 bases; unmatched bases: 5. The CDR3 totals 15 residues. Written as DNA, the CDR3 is TGTGCCAGCAGTCCATGGGACAGGGGGGATGAAAAACTGTTTTTT. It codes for CASSPWDRGDEKLFF.

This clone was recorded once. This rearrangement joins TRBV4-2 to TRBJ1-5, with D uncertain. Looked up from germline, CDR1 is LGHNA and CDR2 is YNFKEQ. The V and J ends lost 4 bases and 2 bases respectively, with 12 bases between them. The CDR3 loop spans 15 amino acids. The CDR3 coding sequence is TGTGCCAGCAGCCCCCAGCGAGTAGGCAATCAGCCCCAGCATTTT. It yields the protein CASSPQRVGNQPQHF.

This CDR3 reads CASSLVARTDTQYF. The CDR3 DNA is TGTGCCAGCAGCTTAGTGGCCAGGACAGATACGCAGTATTTT. V usage is TRBV7-8 and J usage is TRBJ2-3; D unclear. The V gene lost 1 base and the J gene lost 3 bases, with 8 bases spanning the gap. The CDR3 runs 14 residues. Germline values: CDR1 SGHVS, CDR2 FQNEAQ.

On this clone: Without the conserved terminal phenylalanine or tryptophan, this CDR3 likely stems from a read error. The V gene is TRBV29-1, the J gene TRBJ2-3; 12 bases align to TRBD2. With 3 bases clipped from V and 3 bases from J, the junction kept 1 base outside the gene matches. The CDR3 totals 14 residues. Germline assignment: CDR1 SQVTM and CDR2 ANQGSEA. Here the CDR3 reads CSVDTSGRTDTQYL. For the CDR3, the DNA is TGCAGCGTTGATACTAGCGGGAGGACAGATACGCAGTATCTT.